This T cell receptor beta chain was retrieved from a study of human thymus T cells. Study observations and caveats: Related research described thymic repertoires that were highly overlapping among unrelated individuals.

The V and J ends lost 4 bases and 4 bases, in that order; junction bases with no gene match: 14. The CDR3 consists of 19 residues. Germline V gives CDR1 LGHNA, CDR2 YSLEER. Resections that were taken during corrective heart surgery supplied the thymus tissue. Here immunoSEQ multiplex PCR was the method, and the copy in TCRdb shows in-frame clones only, minus some. The data show about 130,000 clones, around 94% seen once. Comment on this clone: Antigen specificity is unknown.

This sequence joins TRBV4-3 and TRBJ2-3; the match to TRBD2 covers 13 bases. Sequenced: thymus tissue. The clonotype originates from a boy younger than two with a congenital heart defect but otherwise immunologically healthy. The CDR3 is CASSPWTGTSGVWADTQYF. In DNA form, the CDR3 reads TGCGCCAGCAGCCCATGGACCGGGACTAGCGGGGTTTGGGCAGATACGCAGTATTTT.